The 15 T cell receptor beta chains below come from one sample, sequenced in a study of Graves' ophthalmopathy and Graves' hyperthyroidism. Investigators amplified TCR beta CDR3 regions from RNA transcripts. Amplification began with first-round RT-PCR using HTBI primers, then second-round multiplex PCR was performed. TCRdb reprocessed the multiplex PCR reads with MiXCR, giving one entry per CDR3 protein. The sample holds 300,000 to 350,000 distinct CDR3 sequences, 15% to 20% seen once. Sequencing input: peripheral blood. These receptors all stem from an adult man with Graves' ophthalmopathy.

This clonotype was found many times. The rearrangement joins TRBV20-1 to TRBJ2-2; D not resolved. V lost 3 bases and J 0 bases, leaving 14 bases between the germline ends. CDR1 DFQATT and CDR2 SNEGSKA come from the germline V gene (reference sequence). The CDR3 is 16 residues long. The CDR3 nucleotides read TGCAGTGCTAGCCTCGGATCAGTTGCGAACACCGGGGAGCTGTTTTTT. Its protein is CSASLGSVANTGELFF.

The V call is TRBV6-5, the J call TRBJ2-7; 7 bases map to TRBD2. The length of the CDR3 is 15 residues. The ends lost 0 bases at V and 4 bases at J; junction bases unmatched: 6. Germline V gene lookup returns CDR1 MNHEY and CDR2 SVGAGI. The CDR3 bases are TGTGCCAGCAGTTACTCCAGGCAGGGAGGGTACGAGCAGTACTTC. This codes for CASSYSRQGGYEQYF.

At least ten counts were recorded for this clonotype. J is TRBJ2-7 and V is TRBV7-2; TRBD2 agrees at 11 bases. Germline V gene lookup returns CDR1 SGHTA and CDR2 FQGNSA. J lost 4 bases, V lost 0 bases, and 2 bases had no gene match. The CDR3 is 15 amino acids. Here the CDR3 DNA reads TGTGCCAGCAGCTTAGCACTAGCGGGAGAATACGAGCAGTACTTC. Amino acids: CASSLALAGEYEQYF.

In this sample, this clonotype turned up many times. The chain combines TRBV6-2 or TRBV6-3 with TRBJ1-2; D might be TRBD1 (6 bases). The length of the CDR3 is 14 residues. Per germline, CDR1 MNHEY and CDR2 SVGEGT. Trimming left V 8 bases short and J 5 bases short, with 18 bases between. CDR3 in amino acids: CASLRRGVSYGYTF. As DNA, the CDR3 is TGTGCCAGCCTGAGGAGGGGGGTTTCGTATGGCTACACCTTC.

The table lists this clonotype with many counts. V usage is TRBV28 and J usage is TRBJ1-1; D remains unclear. CDR3 size: 12 residues. Trimming removed 7 bases from V and 7 bases from J, with 13 bases in between. Germline-derived CDR1 and CDR2 are MDHEN and SYDVKM. The CDR3 here is CASKAGISEAFF. In nucleotides, the CDR3 is TGTGCCAGCAAGGCTGGGATAAGTGAAGCTTTCTTT.

This clonotype was detected only a few times. This sequence joins TRBV5-5 and TRBJ2-6, with D possibly matching TRBD1 (5 bases). The CDR3 loop spans 16 amino acids. Trimming stripped 4 bases from V and 0 bases from J, with 11 bases between. Germline assignment: CDR1 SGHKS and CDR2 YYEKEE (reference sequence). The CDR3 DNA is TGTGCCAGCAGCATTCAGGGCTTCTCTGGGGCCAACGTCCTGACTTTC. The encoded protein is CASSIQGFSGANVLTF.

This clonotype was counted at least ten times. V and J are TRBV5-1 and TRBJ2-7, with D possibly called TRBD1 or TRBD2 (5 bases each). Germline lookup yields CDR1 SGHRS and CDR2 YFSETQ. The V end lost 4 bases, the J end lost 6 bases, and 17 bases lay between the germline ends. This CDR3 contains 14 residues. CDR3 protein: CASSPGTVSVEQYF. The CDR3 nucleotides read TGCGCCAGCAGCCCCGGGACGGTGAGCGTCGAGCAGTACTTC.

There are many counts of this clonotype. The chain is built from TRBV6-2 or TRBV6-3 and TRBJ2-6, with D uncertain. Germline V lookup: CDR1 MNHEY, CDR2 SVGEGT. The CDR3 is made up of 17 amino acids. The V gene lost 6 bases and the J gene lost 1 base, with 16 bases spanning the gap. The CDR3 nucleotides are TGTGCCAGCAGCGAGCAGAAGTTTGTATCTGGGGCCAACGTCCTGACTTTC. Translated: CASSEQKFVSGANVLTF.

This chain uses TRBV28 with TRBJ1-1, with TRBD1 as a possible D gene (6 bases). Looked up from germline, CDR1 is MDHEN and CDR2 is SYDVKM. The CDR3 totals 16 residues. Trimming removed 4 bases from V and 6 bases from J, with 21 bases in between. The CDR3 region has the DNA TGTGCCAGCAGTTCCTTAGGACAGCCGAGGGAGGCTGAAGCTTTCTTT. Residues: CASSSLGQPREAEAFF.

This clonotype was observed many times. Relative to the germline gene, one junction end is altered; a read error may explain this. The rearrangement uses TRBV15 and TRBJ1-2, with D possibly being TRBD1 (6 bases). This CDR3 contains 14 residues. CDR1 and CDR2 from the germline V gene are LNHNV and YYDKDF (reference sequence). CDR3 sequence reads: CATSRGSTGLGHLF. The CDR3, as DNA: TGTGCCACCAGCAGAGGGTCTACAGGGCTGGGGCACCTCTTC.

The sample holds many counts of this clonotype. V and J are TRBV29-1 and TRBJ2-4; tentatively, D is TRBD1 or TRBD2 (5 bases each). Trimming stripped 3 bases from V and 5 bases from J, with 11 bases between. Per the germline V gene, CDR1 is SQVTM and CDR2 is ANQGSEA. CDR3 length equals 13 residues. The DNA for the CDR3 is TGCAGCGTTGACAGGGACGGGCAAAACATTCAGTACTTC. It codes for CSVDRDGQNIQYF. Full variable domain (outside the CDR3, taken from reference TRBV29-1 and TRBJ2-4): SAVISQKPSRDICQRGTSLTIQCQVDSQVTMMFWYRQQPGQSLTLIATANQGSEATYESGFVIDKFPISRPNLTFSTLTVSNMSPEDSSIYLCSVDRDGQNIQYFGAGTRLSVL.

This clonotype was counted at least ten times. CDR3 sequence: CASSYGGPKNIQYF. The CDR3, as DNA: TGTGCCAGCAGTTACGGAGGGCCCAAAAACATTCAGTACTTC. The chain couples TRBV6-2 or TRBV6-3 to TRBJ2-4, with D tentatively TRBD2 (6 bases). V was shortened by 2 bases and J by 2 bases, with 7 bases between the two germline ends. This CDR3 has 14 amino acids. Looked up from germline, CDR1 is MNHEY and CDR2 is SVGEGT.

In this sample, this clonotype turned up many times. V is TRBV2 and J is TRBJ2-5, with a weak D call TRBD2 (6 bases). Trimming took 6 bases from V and 9 from J, leaving 17 bases between them. Looked up from germline, CDR1 is SNHLY and CDR2 is FYNNEI. The CDR3 is made up of 13 amino acids. The CDR3 loop is CASRFRRGEAQYF. In nucleotides, the CDR3 is TGTGCCAGCAGGTTTCGAAGAGGGGAGGCCCAGTACTTC.

This clonotype was detected many times. J is TRBJ1-1 and V is TRBV20-1; D remains ambiguous. The CDR3 is 13 amino acids. V lost 1 base and J 6 bases, leaving 12 bases between the germline ends. Looked up from germline, CDR1 is DFQATT and CDR2 is SNEGSKA (reference sequence). The CDR3 loop reads CSARGGVGAEAFF. The CDR3 nucleotides read TGCAGTGCTAGAGGCGGGGTCGGCGCTGAAGCTTTCTTT.

This clonotype was seen ten or more times. The DNA of the CDR3 is TGTGCCAGCTCACCACCCCGGGTAGGTCCCTACGAGCAGTACTTC. This gives the protein CASSPPRVGPYEQYF. The chain joins TRBV18 to TRBJ2-7; D gene ambiguous. Trimming took off 0 bases at V and 2 bases at J, with 11 bases between the two ends. The CDR3 has 15 amino acids. Looked up from germline, CDR1 is KGHSH and CDR2 is LQKENI.